The rows below give T cell receptor beta chains drawn from one sample of a study of blood T cells in healthy people across ages. TCRdb reprocessed the 5' RACE reads via MiXCR and lists one record per CDR3 protein. The table records about 720,000 distinct CDR3 sequences, 22% of them present only once. Specimen: blood. The source is a man aged 65 to 79 in good health. CDR3s include the opening cysteine and the closing phenylalanine or tryptophan. Each record gives: J gene, V gene, CDR3 protein.

TRBJ2-2 TRBV5-4 CASSFLDRGGTGELFF
TRBJ1-6 TRBV10-3 CAISEEEQGAYSPLHF
TRBJ2-1 TRBV29-1 CSVASGFKNEQFF
TRBJ1-2 TRBV20-1 CSARSIGITYGYTF
TRBJ1-1 TRBV10-1 CASSDPGQGTFF
TRBJ1-1 TRBV6-1 CASSEMGSTTEAFF
TRBJ1-2 TRBV12-3/TRBV12-4 CASTETGAYGYTF
NA TRBV9 CASSATGTGFSEQYF
NA TRBV6-4 CASSDSPSLNEQFF
TRBJ2-5 TRBV7-3 CASSLTGTWDSQETQYF
TRBJ2-7 TRBV4-3 CASSHGLGGSYGQYF
TRBJ1-2 TRBV10-3 CAISESVDGYTF
TRBJ2-1 TRBV5-1 CASQLILAGAYNEQFF
TRBJ2-3 TRBV7-3 CASSATSGRADTQYF
TRBJ2-3 TRBV9 CASSVRGGEDTQYF
TRBJ2-1 TRBV20-1 CSAGRAGGLEQFF
TRBJ2-1 TRBV20-1 CSAGLAGALVSYNEQFF
TRBJ1-2 TRBV20-1 CSARWFEGYTF
TRBJ1-3 TRBV19 CASGGRVSGNTIYF
TRBJ1-4 TRBV5-1 CANTAGATNEKLFF
TRBJ1-2 TRBV6-6 CASFQEQGRYGYTF
TRBJ2-5 TRBV11-2 CASILAGAGGTQYF
TRBJ1-2 TRBV20-1 CSASPPNYGYTF
TRBJ1-5 TRBV27 CASSFRQDNQPQHF
TRBJ1-6 TRBV12-3/TRBV12-4 CASSLYAGVRSPLHF
NA TRBV12-3/TRBV12-4 CASRPTGGETQYF